Following are 26 T cell receptor beta chains from one sample sequenced in a study of cytomegalovirus exposure and HLA in healthy donors. Amplification used 60 Vbeta primers and 13 Jbeta primers. Only in-frame clones appear in the TCRdb table, and some are missing; sequencing was by immunoSEQ multiplex PCR. The sample has some 100,000 clones; about 70% are singletons. The sequenced material came from PBMCs. The receptors stem from a female donor in good health and CMV-seropositive.

This chain joins TRBV30 and TRBJ1-2, with 7 positions matching TRBD1. Germline loops: CDR1 GTSNPN, CDR2 SVGIG (reference sequence). Germline trimming cut 1 base from V and 8 bases from J; bases unmatched to any gene: 7. CDR3 size: 13 residues. The CDR3: CAWSALGQQGYTF. CDR3 nucleotides: TGTGCCTGGAGTGCCCTGGGACAGCAAGGCTACACCTTC. Based on the CDR3 plus reference TRBV30 and TRBJ1-2, the full variable domain is SQTIHQWPATLVQPVGSPLSLECTVEGTSNPNLYWYRQAAGRGLQLLFYSVGIGQISSEVPQNLSASRPQDRQFILSSKKLLLSDSGFYLCAWSALGQQGYTFGSGTRLTVV.

The chain is built from TRBV10-3 and TRBJ1-1; D gene unclear. Trimming left V 6 bases short and J 0 bases short, with 8 bases between. Germline V gene sequence: CDR1 ENHRY, CDR2 SYGVKD. This CDR3 has 13 residues. In nucleotides, the CDR3 is TGTGCCATCAGAGTATTAGTGAACACTGAAGCTTTCTTT. This sequence encodes CAIRVLVNTEAFF.

The genes are TRBV18 and TRBJ1-1; 10 nucleotides align to TRBD1. V was clipped by 2 bases and J by 0 bases; unmatched bases: 6. The germline CDR1 and CDR2 sequences are KGHSH and LQKENI. CDR3 length: 17 residues. CDR3 region: CASSPGDRGGLNTEAFF. The CDR3 nucleotides read TGTGCCAGCTCACCAGGGGACAGGGGCGGCCTGAACACTGAAGCTTTCTTT. Variable domain in full (rest from reference TRBV18 and TRBJ1-1): NAGVMQNPRHLVRRRGQEARLRCSPMKGHSHVYWYRQLPEEGLKFMVYLQKENIIDESGMPKERFSAEFPKEGPSILRIQQVVRGDSAAYFCASSPGDRGGLNTEAFFGQGTRLTVV.

The chain combines TRBV5-1 with TRBJ2-2, with D perhaps matching TRBD2 (5 bases). The length of the CDR3 is 15 residues. Trimming pared 4 bases from V and 0 bases from J, leaving 10 bases between. Germline-derived CDR1 and CDR2 are SGHRS and YFSETQ. This CDR3 reads CASSRGYPNTGELFF. Here the CDR3 DNA reads TGCGCCAGCAGCCGGGGATACCCGAACACCGGGGAGCTGTTTTTT.

This sequence joins TRBV20-1 and TRBJ2-7; TRBD2 matches 9 bases. CDR3 length: 11 amino acids. Germline values: CDR1 DFQATT, CDR2 SNEGSKA (reference sequence). The CDR3 bases are TGCAGCCATCTAGCGGGGTCCGAGCAGTACTTC. Translated: CSHLAGSEQYF.

The chain uses TRBV30 and TRBJ2-7; 9 bases map to TRBD1. After removal of 5 bases from V and 2 bases from J, the junction contained 4 bases not matched to a gene. CDR1 is GTSNPN, CDR2 SVGIG, per germline (reference sequence). The CDR3 spans 13 residues. This chain's CDR3 is CAWWGQGAYEQYF. CDR3 sequence (DNA): TGTGCCTGGTGGGGACAGGGAGCCTACGAGCAGTACTTC.

The rearrangement uses TRBV9 and TRBJ2-1; a weak D match, TRBD2 (6 bases). The CDR3 runs 15 residues. The germline V and J ends were trimmed by 4 bases and 0 bases, with 11 bases remaining between them. Germline assignment: CDR1 SGDLS and CDR2 YYNGEE. The DNA for the CDR3 is TGTGCCAGCAGCCCCGGAGGGAGCTCCTACAATGAGCAGTTCTTC. It translates to CASSPGGSSYNEQFF.

The chain joins TRBV30 to TRBJ2-3, with TRBD2 matching 10 bases. The CDR3 spans 15 residues. V lost 7 bases, J lost 2 bases, and 9 bases stayed unmatched. The V gene's germline CDR1 is GTSNPN and CDR2 SVGIG (reference sequence). CDR3 in amino acids: CAFITSGTLTDTQYF. CDR3 nucleotides: TGTGCCTTCATCACTAGCGGGACTCTCACAGATACGCAGTATTTT.

V is TRBV5-1 and J is TRBJ2-1; 10 nucleotides line up with TRBD2. V lost 0 bases, J lost 4 bases, and 4 bases stayed unmatched. Germline loops: CDR1 SGHRS, CDR2 YFSETQ. The CDR3 sequence is 16 residues long. In DNA, the CDR3 is TGCGCCAGCAGCTTGGGACTAGCGGGTTCTTACAATGAGCAGTTCTTC. As protein: CASSLGLAGSYNEQFF.

The chain joins TRBV11-2 to TRBJ1-1; the D is unclear. This CDR3 region has 14 residues. V was clipped by 6 bases and J by 0 bases, with 11 bases between them. The V gene's germline CDR1 is SGHAT and CDR2 FQNNGV. CDR3 sequence reads: CASRPRVVNTEAFF. CDR3 DNA sequence: TGTGCCAGCAGACCACGAGTAGTGAACACTGAAGCTTTCTTT. Supplemented by reference TRBV11-2 and TRBJ1-1, the full variable domain reads EAGVAQSPRYKIIEKRQSVAFWCNPISGHATLYWYQQILGQGPKLLIQFQNNGVVDDSQLPKDRFSAERLKGVDSTLKIQPAKLEDSAVYLCASRPRVVNTEAFFGQGTRLTVV.

The CDR3 DNA follows: TGCGCCAGCAGCTTTACTCCGGCAGGGCGCCAAGAGACCCAGTACTTC. Translated: CASSFTPAGRQETQYF. This sequence joins TRBV5-1 and TRBJ2-5, with D possibly being TRBD1 (5 bases). V was pared by 2 bases and J by 1 base, with 15 bases between. Germline CDR1 and CDR2: SGHRS and YFSETQ. This CDR3 has 16 residues.

V gene TRBV7-9 combines with J gene TRBJ1-3; D ambiguous. V was pared by 5 bases and J by 4 bases, with 12 bases between. Germline V CDR1 and CDR2: SEHNR, FQNEAQ (reference sequence). CDR3 length equals 14 residues. CDR3 coding DNA: TGTGCCAGCAGCCCCCTCGGTGCGGGAAACACCATATATTTT. It translates to CASSPLGAGNTIYF.

This clone was detected once. The chain is built from TRBV19 and TRBJ1-6, with D uncertain. Per the germline V gene, CDR1 is LNHDA and CDR2 is SQIVND (reference sequence). V was shortened by 5 bases and J by 8 bases, with 13 bases between the two germline ends. The CDR3 totals 14 residues. This CDR3 reads CASSSQILDSPLHF. CDR3 DNA: TGTGCCAGTAGTTCCCAGATCCTGGATTCACCCCTCCACTTT.

The chain carries TRBV28 and TRBJ1-1; D is possibly TRBD1 (5 bases). This CDR3 contains 13 residues. The V end lost 1 base, the J end lost 5 bases, and 8 bases lay between the germline ends. Germline CDR1 and CDR2: MDHEN and SYDVKM. The CDR3 region has the DNA TGTGCCAGCAGTTTATCAGGGAAAACTGAAGCTTTCTTT. It yields the protein CASSLSGKTEAFF.

This chain joins TRBV18 and TRBJ1-6; no clear D. The CDR3 has 16 residues. Per germline, CDR1 KGHSH and CDR2 LQKENI. V lost 0 bases and J lost 6, with 12 bases in between. This CDR3 reads CASSPPGGQANSPLHF. The CDR3 region has the DNA TGTGCCAGCTCACCACCCGGAGGGCAGGCTAATTCACCCCTCCACTTT.

This sequence joins TRBV5-1 and TRBJ1-1; D might be TRBD1 (5 bases). Germline CDR1 and CDR2: SGHRS and YFSETQ. Trimming removed 5 bases from V and 3 bases from J, with 14 bases in between. This CDR3 spans 14 amino acids. CDR3 in amino acids: CASSHGGADTEAFF. In DNA, the CDR3 is TGCGCCAGCAGTCACGGGGGAGCGGACACTGAAGCTTTCTTT.

The genes are TRBV6-5 and TRBJ2-7; TRBD2 might be the D (5 bases). This CDR3 comprises 12 residues. The V gene lost 9 bases and the J gene lost 7 bases, with 16 bases spanning the gap. CDR1 and CDR2 (germline): MNHEY, SVGAGI. DNA of the CDR3: TGTGCCAGTATTGGACTGGGTGGGGAGCAGTACTTC. Protein sequence: CASIGLGGEQYF.

This clone was seen only once. This chain uses TRBV30 with TRBJ1-1; D may be TRBD1 (5 bases). Germline CDR1 GTSNPN, CDR2 SVGIG (reference sequence). The CDR3 is 14 residues long. Trimming shortened V by 3 bases and J by 2 bases, and 13 bases separated the two germline ends. CDR3 sequence: CAWRGGTYNTEAFF. CDR3 sequence (DNA): TGTGCCTGGAGGGGGGGGACTTATAACACTGAAGCTTTCTTT.

This clone showed up just once. The rearrangement links TRBV11-3 to TRBJ2-2, with 8 positions matching TRBD2. J was trimmed by 1 base and V by 6 bases; bases with no gene match: 7. Germline V gene data show CDR1 as SGHNT and CDR2 as YENEEA. This CDR3 has 16 residues. CDR3 sequence reads: CASREIAGRNTGELFF. CDR3 nucleotide sequence: TGTGCCAGCAGAGAAATAGCGGGACGGAACACCGGGGAGCTGTTTTTT.

The chain joins TRBV2 to TRBJ1-1; 9 nucleotides match TRBD1. V shed 6 bases and J 4 bases; nucleotides not matched to a gene: 12. The CDR3 sequence is 16 residues long. Germline CDR1 and CDR2: SNHLY and FYNNEI. The DNA for the CDR3 is TGTGCCAGCAGGCTTAACACAGGGGGCAAGGGCACTGAAGCTTTCTTT. Its translation: CASRLNTGGKGTEAFF.

The chain uses TRBV7-8 and TRBJ1-4, with D uncertain. The CDR3 has 16 amino acids. V lost 5 bases, J lost 7 bases, and 20 bases lay in between. Per the germline V gene, CDR1 is SGHVS and CDR2 is FQNEAQ. The DNA of the CDR3 is TGTGCCAGCAGCGCGACTGACGCAACCGCGGGTGAAAAACTGTTTTTT. The encoded protein is CASSATDATAGEKLFF.

The rearrangement joins TRBV4-2 to TRBJ1-1, with 8 bases fitting TRBD1. The J segment lost 4 bases and the V segment lost 4 bases, leaving 11 bases of the junction unmatched. Germline CDR1 LGHNA, CDR2 YNFKEQ. This CDR3 is built from 16 residues. The CDR3 region has the DNA TGTGCCAGCAGCCGTGGACAGGGAGTGGGGATCACTGAAGCTTTCTTT. Residues: CASSRGQGVGITEAFF.

This clone was recorded only once. The chain couples TRBV2 to TRBJ2-7; a weak D match, TRBD1 (6 bases). The length of the CDR3 is 14 residues. The V gene's germline CDR1 is SNHLY and CDR2 FYNNEI. V was pared by 4 bases and J by 3 bases, with 13 bases between. CDR3 in DNA: TGTGCCAGCAGTGGAGACAGGAACTTCTACGAGCAGTACTTC. This codes for CASSGDRNFYEQYF.

A few counts support this clone. V usage is TRBV21-1 and J usage is TRBJ1-4; the table names TRBD1, a call not compared with the DNA. TRBV21-1 is a known pseudogene. CDR3 length: 15 residues. CDR3 sequence: CASSKAGTGREKLFF. CDR3 DNA sequence: TGTGCCAGCAGCAAAGCAGGGACAGGCCGTGAAAAACTGTTTTTT.

The chain combines TRBV18 with TRBJ2-7; tentatively, D is TRBD1 (6 bases). Germline V gene data show CDR1 as KGHSH and CDR2 as LQKENI. V shed 6 bases and J shed 2 bases, with 11 bases lying between them. This CDR3 spans 13 amino acids. CDR3 residues: CASSPTGTYEQYF. In DNA, the CDR3 is TGTGCCAGCTCGCCGACAGGTACCTACGAGCAGTACTTC.

The rearrangement joins TRBV5-1 to TRBJ2-5, with D possibly matching TRBD1 (5 bases). The J call may be wrong; the DNA end is better matched by TRBJ2-7. The germline gives CDR1 SGHRS, CDR2 YFSETQ. This CDR3 is 15 amino acids long. The CDR3 is CASSWGLGRTYEQYF. The DNA for the CDR3 is TGCGCCAGCAGCTGGGGTCTGGGGCGAACCTACGAGCAGTACTTC.